These T cell receptor beta chains were read from a single sample in a study of shared clonotypes between healthy human individuals. Sequenced by immunoSEQ multiplex PCR; TCRdb stores in-frame clones only, minus some. The sample lists over 2 million clones; approximately 90% were seen once. Sequenced material: naive CD4+ T cells from PBMCs. The source is a man in his late teens or twenties in good health. Some clones in this sample may be carry-over from other donors' samples. Both conserved end residues are part of each CDR3. The D gene is left open where the match is weak. Size values are once, few and many counts, or a class for expanded clones, and some rows have none.

cdr3_nt,cdr3_aa,clone_size,d_call,v_call,j_call
TGTGCCAGCAGCGTGTCTGCAGGTGCCTACGAGCAGTACTTC,CASSVSAGAYEQYF,-,-,TRBV9,TRBJ2-7
TGTGCCAGCTCACCTCCGGGTCCAGGCTATGAGCAGTTCTTC,CASSPPGPGYEQFF,-,-,TRBV18,TRBJ2-1
TGTGCCAGCAGCAGACAGGGGGCACCAGCTTTCTTT,CASSRQGAPAFF,-,TRBD1,TRBV2,TRBJ1-1
TGTGCCAGCAGCCCGGGACAGGGCGGCGAGCAGTACTTC,CASSPGQGGEQYF,-,TRBD1,TRBV28,TRBJ2-7
TGTGCCAGCAGCCAAGGGCAGTACTATGGCTACACCTTC,CASSQGQYYGYTF,-,-,TRBV14,TRBJ1-2
TGTGCCAGCTCACCAGGGACGCCAAGAGATACGCAGTATTTT,CASSPGTPRDTQYF,-,-,TRBV18,TRBJ2-3
TGTGCCAGCAGTTTCCGGCAGGCCTACAATGAGCAGTTCTTC,CASSFRQAYNEQFF,-,-,TRBV28,TRBJ2-1
TGTGCCACCAGCCCCCGAGCCCTGAGCCTTGGAGGAGAGCAGTACTTC,CATSPRALSLGGEQYF,-,-,TRBV15,TRBJ2-7
TGTGCCATCAGTGAGACTCGGCCGGGACTAGCGGGAGAAGAGACCCAGTACTTC,CAISETRPGLAGEETQYF,-,TRBD2,TRBV10-3,TRBJ2-5
TGTGCCAGCAGCCCTAGCGGGAGGCGGACAGATACGCAGTATTTT,CASSPSGRRTDTQYF,-,TRBD2,TRBV5-8,TRBJ2-3
TGTGCCAGTAGTGGAGGGACTAGCGGGGCCCACAATGAGCAGTTCTTC,CASSGGTSGAHNEQFF,few,TRBD2,TRBV19,TRBJ2-1
TGTGCCAGCAGTTACTCTTTCGAGGGCGCCTATGGCTACACCTTC,CASSYSFEGAYGYTF,once,-,TRBV6-6,TRBJ1-2
TGTGCCAGCAGCCCACGCTGGGGGATCAACACCGGGGAGCTGTTTTTT,CASSPRWGINTGELFF,-,-,TRBV4-2,TRBJ2-2
TGTGCCAGCAGTTCCCCAGTATTTACCGGGGAGCTGTTTTTT,CASSSPVFTGELFF,-,-,TRBV27,TRBJ2-2
TGTGCCAGCCGCCCAAATAACCAAATTAACTATGGCTACACCTTC,CASRPNNQINYGYTF,-,-,TRBV18,TRBJ1-2
TGTGCCATCAGCGCCTCTGGAAACACCATATATTTT,CAISASGNTIYF,-,-,TRBV10-3,TRBJ1-3
TGTGCCAGCTCACCACAGGGTGGGGGTAACTATGGCTACACCTTC,CASSPQGGGNYGYTF,-,-,TRBV18,TRBJ1-2
TGTGCCATCAGTGTGGGACTAGCGGGAGACACCGGGGAGCTGTTTTTT,CAISVGLAGDTGELFF,-,TRBD2,TRBV10-3,TRBJ2-2
TGCGCCAGCAGCCGGGGAGGGCCGTCAGTTTCCGGGGAGCTGTTTTTT,CASSRGGPSVSGELFF,-,TRBD2,TRBV5-1,TRBJ2-2
TGTGCCAGCAGCACTCAGGGGTCGAACACTGAAGCTTTCTTT,CASSTQGSNTEAFF,-,-,TRBV7-3,TRBJ1-1
TGTGCCACCAGCCGCCAAATAGGTTTTGGAAACACCATATATTTT,CATSRQIGFGNTIYF,-,-,TRBV15,TRBJ1-3
TGCGCCAGCAGCTGGTCCGGGACAGCGAACACCGGGGAGCTGTTTTTT,CASSWSGTANTGELFF,once,TRBD1,TRBV5-1,TRBJ2-2
TGTGCCAGCCAACCCGTGGGGCAGACCTACGAGCAGTACTTC,CASQPVGQTYEQYF,-,-,TRBV27,TRBJ2-7
TGTGCCAGCTCCCCTAGAACCGGTGAAAAACTGTTTTTT,CASSPRTGEKLFF,-,-,TRBV28,TRBJ1-4
TGTGCCAGCAGCTTAGGAGACAGGGGGCCTGGAGAGACCCAGTACTTC,CASSLGDRGPGETQYF,-,TRBD1,TRBV7-9,TRBJ2-5
TGTGCCAGCAGGAGACAGGGGACGGAGACCGGGGAGCTGTTTTTT,CASRRQGTETGELFF,-,TRBD1,TRBV6-6,TRBJ2-2
TGCGCCAGCAGCTTGACAGGGGGATCGGAGGAAAAACTGTTTTTT,CASSLTGGSEEKLFF,-,TRBD1,TRBV5-1,TRBJ1-4
TGTGCCAGCTCACCACAACAGAATGAGCAGTTCTTC,CASSPQQNEQFF,-,-,TRBV18,TRBJ2-1
TGTGCCATCATTAAGGGAATGGGACTAGCGGGAGGGCGAGGCGAGCAGTACTTC,CAIIKGMGLAGGRGEQYF,-,TRBD2,TRBV28,TRBJ2-7
TGTGCCAGCAGCTTAGCCCCGGGACTGTCCTACGAGCAGTACTTC,CASSLAPGLSYEQYF,-,-,TRBV7-2,TRBJ2-7
TGTGCCAGCAGCAGGGGTCCCTACGAGCAGTACTTC,CASSRGPYEQYF,-,-,TRBV6-1,TRBJ2-7
TGCAGCGTTGAACCCGGGGGCTACAATGAGCAGTTCTTC,CSVEPGGYNEQFF,once,-,TRBV29-1,TRBJ2-1
TGCGCCAGCAGGTCCTTGGGGGGAACCTACGAGCAGTACTTC,CASRSLGGTYEQYF,-,-,TRBV5-1,TRBJ2-7
TGTGCCTGGGGTCGAGTCTCCTACGAGCAGTACTTC,CAWGRVSYEQYF,-,-,TRBV30,TRBJ2-7
TGTGCCAGCAGCCAAGATAGGGAATCCTATGGCTACACCTTC,CASSQDRESYGYTF,few,-,TRBV4-2,TRBJ1-2
TGTGCCAGCAGCCCAAGGACAGGCCAAGAGACCCAGTACTTC,CASSPRTGQETQYF,-,TRBD1,TRBV9,TRBJ2-5
TGTGCCACCAGCAGAGATCGAGGGCTGGCCTCTGGGGCCAACGTCCTGACTTTC,CATSRDRGLASGANVLTF,-,-,TRBV15,TRBJ2-6
TGTGCCAGCAGCTTCGGAGTGGCCCTTGAAGCTTTCTTT,CASSFGVALEAFF,-,-,TRBV5-4,TRBJ1-1
TGTGCCAGCAGTTTACGACTGAACACTGAAGCTTTCTTT,CASSLRLNTEAFF,-,-,TRBV28,TRBJ1-1
TGTGCCAGCAGCTTGGATGTTCTGGTCTATGGCTACACCTTC,CASSLDVLVYGYTF,-,-,TRBV2,TRBJ1-2
TGTGCCAGTATCGACCGTGGTGGTACCGTTACCGGGGAGCTGTTTTTT,CASIDRGGTVTGELFF,-,-,TRBV19,TRBJ2-2
TGTGCCAGCAGACTCCGAGTAACAGGTGGCGAGCAGTACTTC,CASRLRVTGGEQYF,-,-,TRBV6-6,TRBJ2-7
TGCAGCGTTGCGGCGGGGAACTATGGCTACACCTTC,CSVAAGNYGYTF,few,-,TRBV29-1,TRBJ1-2
TGCGCCAGCAGTCGGGGCAAGAACGACCGGACCGGGGAGCTGTTTTTT,CASSRGKNDRTGELFF,-,-,TRBV23-1,TRBJ2-2
TGTGCCAGCAGTGACAACGGGAACATTCAGTACTTC,CASSDNGNIQYF,-,-,TRBV25-1,TRBJ2-4
TGCGCCAGCAGCTTGGCCGCCCGGGAGACCCAGTACTTC,CASSLAARETQYF,-,-,TRBV5-1,TRBJ2-5
TGCGCCAGCAGCGGGCAGGGGGCATCCTACGAGCAGTACTTC,CASSGQGASYEQYF,-,TRBD1,TRBV5-1,TRBJ2-7
TGTGCCAGCAGTTACTCATCGAGGGCCCCTCAGTATTTT,CASSYSSRAPQYF,-,-,TRBV6-5,TRBJ2-3
TGTGCCAGCACCCTGGCTAGAGTGAGCAATCAGCCCCAGCATTTT,CASTLARVSNQPQHF,-,-,TRBV7-2,TRBJ1-5
TGTGCCAGCAGTTCGGACTTCCTCTCTGGAAACACCATATATTTT,CASSSDFLSGNTIYF,-,-,TRBV28,TRBJ1-3
TGTGCCAGCAGCCCCGGGCGCAATCAGCCCCAGCATTTT,CASSPGRNQPQHF,-,-,TRBV28,TRBJ1-5
TGTGCCAGCAGTTTATCACGGAACCAAGAGACCCAGTACTTC,CASSLSRNQETQYF,-,-,TRBV28,TRBJ2-5
TGTGCCAGCAGTTTATACGTCGGGGCAGGGGGCGTCGGCACTGAAGCTTTCTTT,CASSLYVGAGGVGTEAFF,once,TRBD1,TRBV27,TRBJ1-1
TGTGCCAGCACCCCGGACTGGGCCGGCACCTACGAGCAGTACTTC,CASTPDWAGTYEQYF,-,-,TRBV28,TRBJ2-7
TGTGCCAGCTCACCGGGACAGGGGGGAATTGATACGCAGTATTTT,CASSPGQGGIDTQYF,-,TRBD1,TRBV18,TRBJ2-3